This T cell receptor beta chain was sequenced in a study of cytomegalovirus exposure and HLA in healthy donors. Study results and limitations: Relative to the approximately 680-donor mean, N-insertions were reportedly fewer in an Asian-associated ancestry cluster in a later analysis. In a later analysis, TCR beta V- and J-gene trimming was associated with a missense DCLRE1C variant. Apparent HLA restriction characterized most CMV-associated TCR beta chains in a later analysis. Available immune exposure information was restricted to CMV serostatus only.

The PCR made use of 60 Vbeta and 13 Jbeta primers. Measured with immunoSEQ multiplex PCR; TCRdb has only the in-frame clones, and not every one. There are around 170,000 clones in the sample; roughly 78% occur only once, and 1.5% to 2% lies in the top ten. There are 15 residues in the CDR3. The V gene end was trimmed by 1 base and the J gene end by 7 bases; junction bases not matched to a gene: 5. Germline V gives CDR1 KGHSH, CDR2 LQKENI. Concerning this clone: Its matching antigen is unknown.

The sample was PBMCs. This sequence originates from a woman in her twenties or thirties in good health and CMV-seronegative. The V call is TRBV18, the J call TRBJ2-2, with 8 bases lining up with TRBD1. This CDR3 is CASSPLPQGDGELFF. The CDR3, as DNA: TGTGCCAGCTCACCACTTCCACAGGGGGACGGGGAGCTGTTTTTT.